This T cell receptor (beta chain) was sequenced during a study of cytomegalovirus exposure and HLA in healthy donors. Whole-study findings and limits: Some V segments, TRBV6-2 and TRBV6-3 among them, were indistinguishable and were therefore excluded. One cluster of highly shared sequence variants probably arose as a sequencing artifact.

Though probably carrying unrecorded immune exposures, donors were nominally healthy at sampling. Of note for this clone: Its target is unknown.

The ends lost 5 bases at V and 4 bases at J; junction bases unmatched: 3. There are 13 residues in the CDR3. From germline, CDR1 is MNHEY and CDR2 SVGAGI. The PCR was carried out with 60 Vbeta primers and 13 Jbeta primers. Some clones are missing from TCRdb's copy, which holds only in-frame ones; the method was immunoSEQ multiplex PCR. The sample carries tens of thousands of clones, 73% recorded once. Sequenced input: PBMCs. The receptor was derived from a man in his fifties in good health and CMV-seronegative. This chain uses TRBV6-5 with TRBJ1-1; 8 nucleotides agree with TRBD1. CDR3 region: CASSKQGGTEAFF. In nucleotides, the CDR3 is TGTGCCAGCAGTAAACAGGGGGGCACTGAAGCTTTCTTT.